The source of this T cell receptor beta chain is a study of shared clonotypes between healthy human individuals. As defined, naive CD8 cells were CD45RO-negative and positively selected for CCR7, with terminally differentiated effector memory CD45RA+ cells excluded. Recent acute infections and vaccinations were absent in the healthy HIV-negative adult donors. Original processing methods: ImmunoSEQ only sent back junction sequences with no quality scores, so filtering was done differently. TCRdb's table, derived via immunoSEQ multiplex PCR, lists solely in-frame clones and lacks some. V, J and clone size reflect that table, while D and trimming were determined from the DNA. The sample has millions of clones; about 92% are singletons. The CDR3 contains 14 residues. The trim removed 6 bases at V and 3 bases at J, leaving 4 bases unmatched. Germline V gene data show CDR1 as SNHLY and CDR2 as FYNNEI.

This rearrangement joins TRBV2 to TRBJ2-7, with TRBD1 identical over 11 bases. The sample taken for sequencing was naive CD8+ T cells from PBMCs. This TCR derives from a man younger than 30 in good health. Some clones in this sample may be carry-over from other donors' samples. The CDR3 region is CASRDRGRYYEQYF. The CDR3 bases are TGTGCCAGCAGGGACAGGGGGCGATACTACGAGCAGTACTTC.